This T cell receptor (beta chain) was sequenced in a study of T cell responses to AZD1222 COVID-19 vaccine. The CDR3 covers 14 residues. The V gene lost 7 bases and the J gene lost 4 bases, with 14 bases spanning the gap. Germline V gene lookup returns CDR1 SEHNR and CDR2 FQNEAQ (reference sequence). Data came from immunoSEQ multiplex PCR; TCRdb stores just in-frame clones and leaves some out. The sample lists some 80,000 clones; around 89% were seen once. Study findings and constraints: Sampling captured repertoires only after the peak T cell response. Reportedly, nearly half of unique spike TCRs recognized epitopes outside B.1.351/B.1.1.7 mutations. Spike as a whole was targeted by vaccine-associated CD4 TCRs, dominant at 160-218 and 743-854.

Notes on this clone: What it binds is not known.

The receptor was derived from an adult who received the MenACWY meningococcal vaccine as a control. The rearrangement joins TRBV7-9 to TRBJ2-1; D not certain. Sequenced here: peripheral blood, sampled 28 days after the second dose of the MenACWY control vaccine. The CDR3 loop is CASTLLVAYNEQFF. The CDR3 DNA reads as TGTGCCAGCACCTTGCTCGTAGCTTACAATGAGCAGTTCTTC.